The 29 T cell receptor beta chains presented below share a single source sample, sequenced in a study of CD8 T cells in Susac syndrome. cDNA came from roughly 0.47 to 1 ug RNA primed by random hexamers. MiXCR was run by TCRdb on the immunoSEQ multiplex PCR reads, yielding one entry per CDR3 protein. The data hold 330,000 or so distinct CDR3 sequences, with 75% to 90% observed a single time. Source material: CD8+ T cells from PBMCs. Receptor source: a human donor with multiple sclerosis.

This chain joins TRBV19 and TRBJ2-1; 8 nucleotides agree with TRBD2. V shed 5 bases, J shed 4 bases, and the junction held 19 bases outside the gene matches. The CDR3 covers 19 residues. The germline V gene has CDR1 LNHDA and CDR2 SQIVND (reference sequence). CDR3: CASSPWGAGVSQGYNEQFF. The DNA for the CDR3 is TGTGCCAGTAGTCCTTGGGGAGCGGGAGTTTCGCAGGGGTACAATGAGCAGTTCTTC.

The genes are TRBV5-4 and TRBJ2-3; 8 bases match TRBD1. V trimming: 3 bases; J trimming: 3 bases; junction bases outside the gene matches: 6. The CDR3 contains 15 residues. Germline values: CDR1 SGHNT, CDR2 YYREEE (reference sequence). The CDR3 spells CASSSQGEATDTQYF. The CDR3 DNA is TGTGCCAGCAGCTCACAGGGGGAGGCGACAGATACGCAGTATTTT.

The chain has TRBV28 and TRBJ2-3, with 7 positions matching TRBD1. The CDR3 loop spans 15 amino acids. Trimming took 3 bases from V and 0 from J; bases not matched to a gene: 3. CDR1 and CDR2 (germline): MDHEN, SYDVKM. CDR3 coding DNA: TGTGCCAGCAGTTTGGGACAGACTAGCACAGATACGCAGTATTTT. It yields the protein CASSLGQTSTDTQYF.

V gene TRBV30 combines with J gene TRBJ2-7; TRBD1 agrees at 7 bases. The V gene end was trimmed by 6 bases and the J gene end by 2 bases; junction bases not matched to a gene: 7. CDR1 and CDR2 (germline): GTSNPN, SVGIG (reference sequence). The CDR3 has 13 residues. CDR3 nucleotide sequence: TGTGCCTGCCTGACAGGGACCACCTACGAGCAGTACTTC. Translating it yields CACLTGTTYEQYF.

J is TRBJ2-7 and V is TRBV4-1; D is perhaps TRBD1 or TRBD2 (5 bases each). This CDR3 comprises 15 residues. CDR1 is MGHRA, CDR2 YSYEKL, per germline. Trimming took 0 bases from V and 0 from J, leaving 9 bases between them. Here the CDR3 DNA reads TGCGCCAGCAGCCAAGATGGGACCGCCTCCTACGAGCAGTACTTC. Amino acids: CASSQDGTASYEQYF.

The rearrangement joins TRBV3-1 to TRBJ2-2; D call uncertain. The CDR3 extends over 13 amino acids. V was pared by 2 bases and J by 7 bases, with 8 bases between. Germline CDR1 is LGHDT and CDR2 is YNNKEL (reference sequence). Here the CDR3 reads CASSQPDDGELFF. CDR3 in DNA: TGTGCCAGCAGCCAACCCGATGACGGGGAGCTGTTTTTT. The full variable domain, in which reference TRBV3-1 and TRBJ2-2 provide the parts outside the CDR3, is DTAVSQTPKYLVTQMGNDKSIKCEQNLGHDTMYWYKQDSKKFLKIMFSYNNKELIINETVPNRFSPKSPDKAHLNLHINSLELGDSAVYFCASSQPDDGELFFGEGSRLTVL.

This chain connects TRBV25-1 to TRBJ1-1; D is ambiguous. The CDR3 spans 13 residues. Looked up from germline, CDR1 is MGHDK and CDR2 is SYGVNS. Trimming stripped 8 bases from V and 1 base from J, with 11 bases between. This CDR3 is CASSVAENTEAFF. CDR3 in DNA: TGTGCCAGCTCAGTCGCCGAGAACACTGAAGCTTTCTTT.

The rearrangement links TRBV7-9 to TRBJ2-1; TRBD1 is a possible D gene (5 bases). Germline values: CDR1 SEHNR, CDR2 FQNEAQ (reference sequence). V gave up 0 bases and J gave up 8 bases, with 5 bases separating them. There are 12 residues in the CDR3. The CDR3 here is CASSLATDEQFF. The DNA for the CDR3 is TGTGCCAGCAGCTTAGCGACAGATGAGCAGTTCTTC.

In the case of this clonotype: The junction and the germline gene differ at one end; a read error may be behind it. The rearrangement links TRBV3-1 to TRBJ2-5; D not resolved. Germline values: CDR1 LGHDT, CDR2 YNNKEL (reference sequence). CDR3 length: 14 residues. CDR3: CASGQSRVQETQYF. The CDR3 nucleotides read TGTGCCAGCGGCCAATCCCGGGTTCAAGAGACCCAGTACTTC.

This chain joins TRBV20-1 and TRBJ2-1; 7 positions agree with TRBD2. V shed 0 bases and J 3 bases; nucleotides not matched to a gene: 5. Looked up from germline, CDR1 is DFQATT and CDR2 is SNEGSKA (reference sequence). This CDR3 spans 15 amino acids. Written as DNA, the CDR3 is TGCAGTGCTAGAGATGAGACTAGCAACTACAATGAGCAGTTCTTC. This gives the protein CSARDETSNYNEQFF.

In its sample, this clonotype was seen once. The chain uses TRBV30 and TRBJ1-5; tentative D call: TRBD1 (5 bases). With 1 base removed from V and 2 bases from J, the gap between germline ends came to 21 bases. Germline V gene data show CDR1 as GTSNPN and CDR2 as SVGIG (reference sequence). CDR3 length equals 18 residues. CDR3 in DNA: TGTGCCTGGAGTGACCTCGTCGGGGTAGGGGTTGGCAATCAGCCCCAGCATTTT. Protein: CAWSDLVGVGVGNQPQHF.

The CDR3 protein is CASSLVFPADSYEQYF. CDR3 DNA: TGTGCCAGCAGCTTAGTATTTCCGGCGGACTCCTACGAGCAGTACTTC. This chain uses TRBV7-9 with TRBJ2-7; the D is unclear. V was pared by 1 base and J by 0 bases, with 13 bases between. The CDR3 sequence is 16 residues long. CDR1 SEHNR and CDR2 FQNEAQ come from the germline V gene (reference sequence).

The chain carries TRBV12-3 or TRBV12-4 and TRBJ1-1, with no clear D. CDR3 size: 13 residues. The V end was cut by 4 bases, the J end by 11 bases, with 17 bases between. CDR3 residues: CASSYLPTGRAFF. The CDR3 DNA reads TGTGCCAGCAGTTACCTTCCTACGGGGAGGGCTTTCTTT.

Regarding this clonotype: Germline and junction disagree at one end, which may indicate a read error. V usage is TRBV12-3 or TRBV12-4 and J usage is TRBJ2-2, with a possible D match to TRBD2 (7 bases). The CDR3 length is 12 residues. Written as DNA, the CDR3 is TGTGCCACCCGGGGGGCCGGCGGGGAGCTGGTTTTT. It is translated as CATRGAGGELVF.

The chain couples TRBV4-3 to TRBJ2-2, with D perhaps TRBD1 (5 bases). The germline V gene encodes CDR1 LGHNA and CDR2 YSLEER. V lost 5 bases and J 9 bases, leaving 22 bases between the germline ends. This CDR3 is built from 16 residues. CDR3 protein: CASSSSSDTESRELFF. The CDR3, as DNA: TGCGCCAGCAGCTCTTCTTCGGACACCGAGTCCAGGGAGCTGTTTTTT.

V is TRBV28 and J is TRBJ2-3, with TRBD2 matching 8 bases. Germline trimming cut 3 bases from V and 2 bases from J; bases unmatched to any gene: 7. The germline V gene has CDR1 MDHEN and CDR2 SYDVKM. This CDR3 contains 16 residues. In nucleotides, the CDR3 is TGTGCCAGCAGTTTTTCGCTAGCGGGCCTCACAGATACGCAGTATTTT. The encoded protein is CASSFSLAGLTDTQYF.

The chain joins TRBV4-3 to TRBJ2-1, with 7 bases identical to TRBD2. Trimming at V came to 0 bases and at J to 8 bases, leaving 16 bases not matched to a gene. The CDR3 runs 18 residues. CDR1 and CDR2 (germline): LGHNA, YSLEER. CDR3 amino acids: CASSQEHYGWEGEDEQFF. The CDR3 DNA follows: TGCGCCAGCAGCCAAGAGCATTATGGGTGGGAGGGCGAGGATGAGCAGTTCTTC.

J is TRBJ1-1 and V is TRBV2, with TRBD1 matching over 7 bases. In germline, CDR1 is SNHLY, CDR2 FYNNEI. V gave up 7 bases and J gave up 1 base; unmatched junction bases: 6. This CDR3 region has 14 residues. The CDR3 here is CASIATGKNTEAFF. CDR3 nucleotide sequence: TGTGCCAGCATTGCGACAGGGAAGAACACTGAAGCTTTCTTT.

The rearrangement uses TRBV4-2 and TRBJ2-1; 10 bases are a match to TRBD2. Germline trimming cut 0 bases from V and 7 bases from J; bases unmatched to any gene: 6. The CDR3 consists of 16 residues. The germline gives CDR1 LGHNA, CDR2 YNFKEQ. The DNA for the CDR3 is TGTGCCAGCAGCCAAGATTCTAGCGGGAGAACAAATGAGCAGTTCTTC. Amino acids: CASSQDSSGRTNEQFF.

The V call is TRBV6-7, the J call TRBJ2-7; 11 nucleotides match TRBD2. TRBV6-7 is reported as an ORF; its role is uncertain. The CDR3 has 19 residues. Trimming removed 0 bases from V and 7 bases from J; junction bases left unmatched: 17. CDR3 in amino acids: CASSYSSPMLAGGREEQYF. In DNA, the CDR3 is TGTGCCAGCAGTTACTCGAGCCCAATGCTAGCGGGGGGACGGGAGGAGCAGTACTTC.

The V and J genes are TRBV19 and TRBJ2-7; D remains ambiguous. Germline V gene data show CDR1 as LNHDA and CDR2 as SQIVND (reference sequence). This CDR3 spans 13 amino acids. V lost 3 bases, J lost 7 bases, and 13 bases lay in between. Written as DNA, the CDR3 is TGTGCCAGTAGTATGGGAAGATTGGGGGAGCAGTACTTC. It is translated as CASSMGRLGEQYF.

The V and J genes are TRBV5-5 and TRBJ2-7; D uncertain. The V end was cut by 3 bases, the J end by 3 bases, with 10 bases between. CDR1 and CDR2 from the germline V gene are SGHKS and YYEKEE (reference sequence). The CDR3 has 13 residues. CDR3 coding DNA: TGTGCCAGCAGCTATCCGGGCGACTACGAGCAGTACTTC. As protein: CASSYPGDYEQYF.

The V and J genes are TRBV7-2 and TRBJ2-2; the match to TRBD1 covers 7 bases. V lost 5 bases to trimming and J lost 4 bases; unmatched junction nucleotides: 10. The CDR3 has 16 amino acids. Germline-derived CDR1 and CDR2 are SGHTA and FQGNSA. Here the CDR3 reads CASSAATGSGTGELFF. The CDR3, as DNA: TGTGCCAGCAGCGCAGCGACAGGGTCGGGCACCGGGGAGCTGTTTTTT. Full variable domain (outside the CDR3, taken from reference TRBV7-2 and TRBJ2-2): GAGVSQSPSNKVTEKGKDVELRCDPISGHTALYWYRQSLGQGLEFLIYFQGNSAPDKSGLPSDRFSAERTGGSVSTLTIQRTQQEDSAVYLCASSAATGSGTGELFFGEGSRLTVL.

V is TRBV7-2 and J is TRBJ2-7, with 8 bases matching TRBD2. Germline V gene lookup returns CDR1 SGHTA and CDR2 FQGNSA. V shed 1 base and J 6 bases; nucleotides not matched to a gene: 8. This CDR3 is 15 amino acids long. CDR3 residues: CASSLGVLAGTEQYF. Written as DNA, the CDR3 is TGTGCCAGCAGCTTAGGTGTGTTAGCGGGAACCGAGCAGTACTTC.

This clonotype was counted a few times. J is TRBJ2-7 and V is TRBV12-3 or TRBV12-4; D call uncertain. Trimming took 1 base from V and 2 from J, leaving 9 bases between them. The CDR3 contains 14 residues. The CDR3 DNA reads TGTGCCAGCAGTTTAGGTGCGGCCACCTACGAGCAGTACTTC. Protein product: CASSLGAATYEQYF.

The chain employs TRBV15 and TRBJ2-1; TRBD2 matches at 9 bases. The CDR3 consists of 13 residues. With V trimmed by 5 bases and J by 4 bases, 0 bases remained unmatched. Looked up from germline, CDR1 is LNHNV and CDR2 is YYDKDF (reference sequence). CDR3: CATSLAGYNEQFF. As DNA, the CDR3 is TGTGCCACCAGCCTAGCGGGATACAATGAGCAGTTCTTC.

V gene TRBV1 combines with J gene TRBJ1-5. TRBV1 is deemed a pseudogene. CDR3 length: 14 residues. CDR3 nucleotides: TGCACCAGCAGCCACGGGAGTTGCAATCAGCCCCAGCATTTT. Amino acids: CTSSHGSCNQPQHF.

This chain connects TRBV25-1 to TRBJ1-1; TRBD1 matches at 7 bases. The V segment lost 8 bases and the J segment 10 bases; nucleotides outside the gene matches: 7. The CDR3 totals 11 residues. Germline V gives CDR1 MGHDK, CDR2 SYGVNS. DNA for the CDR3: TGTGCCAGCGGGAGACAGGGTGGAGCTTTCTTT. Translating it yields CASGRQGGAFF.

This clonotype came up once. The chain joins TRBV6-4 to TRBJ2-7, with 7 bases fitting TRBD1. Trimming at V came to 2 bases and at J to 3 bases, leaving 10 bases not matched to a gene. This CDR3 has 16 amino acids. Germline CDR1 reads MRHNA; CDR2 reads SNTAGT. CDR3: CASSDRCSGGCYEQYF. The CDR3 DNA is TGTGCCAGCAGTGACCGCTGCTCAGGGGGTTGCTACGAGCAGTACTTC.